This T cell receptor (beta chain) was captured in a study of beta chain features in type 1 diabetes. Study conclusions and caveats: Type 1 diabetes patients showed a moderate but significant shortening of TCRB CDR3s in all four CD4+ subsets.

Every bit of the isolated RNA underwent reverse transcription, so sequencing read expressed TCRB transcripts. Sequencing used immunoSEQ multiplex PCR; TCRdb keeps in-frame clones, though not all of them. This repertoire shows 640,000 or so clones, 13% found once; its top ten account for 0.022%. On this clone: The antigen is not known.

From germline, CDR1 is MNHNS and CDR2 SASEGT. Losses at the gene ends were 7 bases for V and 7 bases for J; bases not matched to a gene: 9. This CDR3 region has 15 residues. This TCR came from a man aged 18 to 29 with type 1 diabetes. The rearrangement links TRBV6-1 to TRBJ2-1, with TRBD1 matching over 11 bases. Material for sequencing was naive CD4+ T cells from blood. CDR3 in amino acids: CASTGQGAYNNEQFF. DNA for the CDR3: TGTGCCAGCACCGGACAGGGGGCCTACAATAATGAGCAGTTCTTC.